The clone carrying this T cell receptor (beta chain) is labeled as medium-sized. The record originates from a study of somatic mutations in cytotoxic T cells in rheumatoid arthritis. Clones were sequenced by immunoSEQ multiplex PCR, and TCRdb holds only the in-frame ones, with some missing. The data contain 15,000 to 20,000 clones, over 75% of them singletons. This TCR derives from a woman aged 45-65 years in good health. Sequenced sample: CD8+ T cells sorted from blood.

Here the CDR3 reads CASSPSTGTEAFF. DNA of the CDR3: TGTGCCAGCAGCCCCAGCACCGGCACTGAAGCTTTCTTT. The J gene is TRBJ1-1, the V gene TRBV5-6; D is unclear. Germline assignment: CDR1 SGHDT and CDR2 YYEEEE. Trimming took off 4 bases at V and 4 bases at J, with 11 bases between the two ends. This CDR3 comprises 13 residues.